The source of this T cell receptor beta chain is a study of radiation and T cells in renal cell carcinoma. The CDR3 covers 12 residues. Trimming shortened V by 1 base and J by 7 bases, and 11 bases separated the two germline ends. Germline CDR1 reads GTSNPN; CDR2 reads SVGIG (reference sequence). Specified time point: blood 4 weeks post-SBRT, at nephrectomy. As for treatment: 15 Gy SBRT to primary tumor, nephrectomy 4 weeks later. Nephrectomy followed 15 Gy stereotactic body radiation by 4 weeks. Radiation-treated patients gave blood at baseline, week 2 and week 4. The tumor was a clear cell renal cell carcinoma. Sequencing was performed with immunoSEQ multiplex PCR; in TCRdb, only in-frame clones are kept and a portion is missing. Of approximately 85,000 clones in the sample, roughly nine tenths were seen once.

This specimen was blood, taken from a patient whose treatment included radiotherapy and nephrectomy. The chain couples TRBV30 to TRBJ2-7; D is unclear. The source is a woman aged 70-85 years with renal cell carcinoma. CDR3 residues: CAWSEEKLEQYF. The DNA of the CDR3 is TGTGCCTGGAGTGAGGAGAAACTTGAGCAGTACTTC.